This entry lists 25 T cell receptor beta chains sequenced from one sample in a study of blood T cells in healthy people across ages. Through a sample-barcoded 5' primer and a J-beta primer mix, a second PCR was run for roughly 6 to 12 cycles. TCRdb fed the 5' RACE reads into MiXCR, producing one record per CDR3 protein. The table lists 1.2 million to 1.5 million distinct CDR3 sequences, approximately 59% of them singletons, with 6.5% to 8% in the top ten. The sample was blood. Source of these receptors: a man aged 18 to 35 in good health.

The chain links TRBV27 to TRBJ2-4; 7 bases align to TRBD2. This CDR3 is 16 amino acids long. V was pared by 2 bases and J by 8 bases, with 12 bases of the junction left unmatched. Germline CDR1 reads MNHEY; CDR2 reads SMNVEV (reference sequence). CDR3 bases: TGTGCCAGCAGTTTAAGGTCCGGGGTGCGGGGGTACATTCAGTACTTC. Protein product: CASSLRSGVRGYIQYF.

This clonotype was seen a few times. CDR3 nucleotide sequence: TGTGCCAGCAGCTCTTCCGGGGGCAGGGAGACCCAGTACTTC. It yields the protein CASSSSGGRETQYF. The rearrangement uses TRBV12-3 or TRBV12-4 and TRBJ2-5, with D perhaps matching TRBD1 or TRBD2 (6 bases each). The CDR3 loop spans 14 amino acids. The V gene lost 6 bases and the J gene lost 5 bases, with 16 bases spanning the gap.

This clonotype was seen more than once but under ten times. This chain links TRBV7-9 with TRBJ2-7; TRBD2 matches 8 bases. V was pared by 1 base and J by 3 bases, with 5 bases of the junction left unmatched. CDR1 is SEHNR, CDR2 FQNEAQ, per germline (reference sequence). CDR3 length: 15 residues. CDR3 in amino acids: CASSLVGRGIYEQYF. The DNA of the CDR3 is TGTGCCAGCAGCTTAGTCGGGAGGGGTATCTACGAGCAGTACTTC. The full variable domain, rest sourced from reference TRBV7-9 and TRBJ2-7, is DTGVSQNPRHKITKRGQNVTFRCDPISEHNRLYWYRQTLGQGPEFLTYFQNEAQLEKSRLLSDRFSAERPKGSFSTLEIQRTEQGDSAMYLCASSLVGRGIYEQYFGPGTRLTVT.

This clonotype was counted at least ten times. The chain combines TRBV7-2 with TRBJ2-7; a weak D match, TRBD2 (5 bases). Trimming cost V 1 base and J 7 bases, with 8 bases left between them. Germline V CDR1 and CDR2: SGHTA, FQGNSA. The CDR3 contains 12 residues. The CDR3 loop is CASSLGTVEQYF. CDR3 in DNA: TGTGCCAGCAGCTTAGGGACTGTTGAGCAGTACTTC.

V usage is TRBV12-3 or TRBV12-4 and J usage is TRBJ2-5; D may be TRBD1 or TRBD2 (6 bases each). Trimming removed 6 bases from V and 5 bases from J, with 28 bases in between. The CDR3 extends over 18 amino acids. The CDR3 nucleotides are TGTGCCAGCAGAGGGGGGTTCCCCTCGGCGGGCTTGAGGGAGACCCAGTACTTC. Its protein is CASRGGFPSAGLRETQYF.

The table lists this clonotype with a count of one. The chain is built from TRBV29-1 and TRBJ1-2; a possible D gene is TRBD1 (5 bases). The CDR3 loop spans 15 amino acids. V lost 0 bases, J lost 0 bases, and 11 bases lay in between. Germline loops: CDR1 SQVTM, CDR2 ANQGSEA. DNA for the CDR3: TGCAGCGTTGAAGATGCGGACACTTCTAACTATGGCTACACCTTC. Protein: CSVEDADTSNYGYTF.

The gene calls are TRBV12-3 or TRBV12-4 and TRBJ2-7, with unresolved D. Trimming removed 3 bases from V and 7 bases from J, with 13 bases in between. This CDR3 region has 13 residues. CDR3 region: CASSFGSTGEQYF. The CDR3 region has the DNA TGTGCCAGCAGTTTCGGAAGTACCGGGGAGCAGTACTTC.

The chain has TRBV27 and TRBJ1-1; D possibly corresponds to TRBD1 (6 bases). The CDR3 sequence is 15 residues long. The germline gives CDR1 MNHEY, CDR2 SMNVEV (reference sequence). V was cut by 2 bases and J by 5 bases, with 15 bases left in between. Written as DNA, the CDR3 is TGTGCCAGCAGTTTAGTCACAGGGAGTGGAACTGAAGCTTTCTTT. Protein product: CASSLVTGSGTEAFF.

This chain links TRBV6-6 with TRBJ1-6; 9 nucleotides match TRBD1. The junction had 15 bases not matched to a gene; V was cut back by 9 bases and J by 9 bases. This CDR3 comprises 16 residues. Germline loops: CDR1 MNHNY, CDR2 SVGAGI (reference sequence). The CDR3 bases are TGTGCCAGTTCTGCTTACGACAGGGGGTTTATTTCACCCCTCCACTTT. Its protein product is CASSAYDRGFISPLHF.

In this sample, this clonotype turned up a few times. This chain connects TRBV11-1 to TRBJ2-1, with D uncertain. The CDR3 has 11 residues. Germline loops: CDR1 SGHAT, CDR2 FQDESV (reference sequence). V lost 5 bases and J lost 9, with 8 bases in between. The CDR3 loop reads CASSPDAEQFF. DNA for the CDR3: TGTGCCAGCAGCCCCGACGCTGAGCAGTTCTTC.

This CDR3 is CASSEIIGLQVTEAFF. CDR3 bases: TGCGCCAGCAGTGAAATCATTGGGCTCCAGGTCACTGAAGCTTTCTTT. This rearrangement joins TRBV10-2 to TRBJ1-1; D is unresolved. The V and J ends lost 3 bases and 4 bases respectively, with 18 bases between them. CDR1 and CDR2 from the germline V gene are WSHSY and SAAADI. The length of the CDR3 is 16 residues.

The table lists this clonotype with many counts. V usage is TRBV20-1 and J usage is TRBJ2-7; the D is unclear. Per germline, CDR1 DFQATT and CDR2 SNEGSKA (reference sequence). The CDR3 extends over 11 amino acids. With 1 base removed from V and 1 base from J, the gap between germline ends came to 2 bases. The CDR3 is CSARGSYEQYF. Here the CDR3 DNA reads TGCAGTGCTAGAGGATCCTACGAGCAGTACTTC.

This sequence joins TRBV20-1 and TRBJ1-5, with D hard to call. V was trimmed by 6 bases and J by 1 base, leaving 13 bases between them. The CDR3 runs to 14 residues. Germline loops: CDR1 DFQATT, CDR2 SNEGSKA (reference sequence). In DNA, the CDR3 is TGCAGTGCACCACCTTTCGGAAGCAATCAGCCCCAGCATTTT. Protein product: CSAPPFGSNQPQHF.

V usage is TRBV29-1 and J usage is TRBJ2-1, with TRBD2 identical over 10 bases. The J call may be wrong; the DNA end is better matched by TRBJ2-7. CDR3 length: 15 amino acids. Germline lookup yields CDR1 SQVTM and CDR2 ANQGSEA. The CDR3 sequence is CSALGGSGRLNEQYF. CDR3 DNA sequence: TGCAGCGCACTAGGGGGTAGCGGGAGGTTAAATGAGCAGTACTTC.

The genes are TRBV6-1 and TRBJ2-4; TRBD1 agrees at 12 bases. The DNA end is more similar to TRBJ2-7, so the J call may be wrong. Germline V gene lookup returns CDR1 MNHNS and CDR2 SASEGT. The CDR3 has 16 residues. CDR3 sequence: CASSEPGQGARDEQYF. For the CDR3, the DNA is TGTGCCAGCAGTGAACCGGGACAGGGGGCGCGTGACGAGCAGTACTTC.

This chain links TRBV29-1 with TRBJ2-5, with 8 bases fitting TRBD1. The CDR3 is made up of 15 amino acids. The junction had 14 bases not matched to a gene; V was cut back by 2 bases and J by 9 bases. Germline V lookup: CDR1 SQVTM, CDR2 ANQGSEA. The CDR3 nucleotides read TGCAGCGTTGAACCTACCGGACAGGGCGGGGAGGCCCAGTACTTC. It yields the protein CSVEPTGQGGEAQYF.

The genes are TRBV4-1 and TRBJ1-2; D not certain. V gave up 0 bases and J gave up 4 bases, with 9 bases separating them. Germline CDR1 and CDR2: MGHRA and YSYEKL. There are 14 residues in the CDR3. The CDR3 reads CASSQDKGFYGYTF. In nucleotides, the CDR3 is TGCGCCAGCAGCCAAGATAAAGGGTTCTATGGCTACACCTTC.

The chain has TRBV12-3 or TRBV12-4 and TRBJ2-7; 7 bases line up with TRBD1. V lost 6 bases to trimming and J lost 5 bases; unmatched junction nucleotides: 19. There are 17 residues in the CDR3. CDR3 nucleotides: TGTGCCAGCAGCACCCTCCCGGGACAGCGGTTTAACAACGAGCAGTACTTC. Its translation is CASSTLPGQRFNNEQYF.

The V and J genes are TRBV6-5 and TRBJ2-7, with 9 bases lining up with TRBD1. The CDR3 loop spans 14 amino acids. In germline, CDR1 is MNHEY, CDR2 SVGAGI. J gave up 7 bases and V 5 bases, and 9 bases lay outside the gene matches. The CDR3 reads CASSRDRVSGEQYF. The DNA for the CDR3 is TGTGCCAGCAGTAGGGACAGGGTCTCTGGGGAGCAGTACTTC.

This chain uses TRBV5-1 with TRBJ1-4; D remains unclear. Trimming took 1 base from V and 8 from J, leaving 15 bases between them. This CDR3 is built from 15 residues. The germline V gene encodes CDR1 SGHRS and CDR2 YFSETQ. CDR3 protein: CASSLNPLSSEKLFF. The CDR3 DNA reads as TGCGCCAGCAGCTTGAACCCCCTTTCCAGCGAAAAACTGTTTTTT.

This clonotype has more than one count but fewer than ten. The V call is TRBV4-1, the J call TRBJ2-3; D call uncertain. V gave up 4 bases and J gave up 2 bases, with 7 bases separating them. Germline lookup yields CDR1 MGHRA and CDR2 YSYEKL. This CDR3 has 13 amino acids. CDR3 sequence (DNA): TGCGCCAGCAGCCGGGCGAACACAGATACGCAGTATTTT. Translation gives CASSRANTDTQYF.

This clonotype was seen only a few times. CDR3 sequence reads: CSADPSGKQYF. The DNA of the CDR3 is TGCAGTGCCGATCCTAGCGGAAAGCAGTACTTC. V usage is TRBV20-1 and J usage is TRBJ2-7, with TRBD2 matching 7 bases. Germline CDR1 and CDR2: DFQATT and SNEGSKA (reference sequence). After removal of 6 bases from V and 8 bases from J, the junction contained 7 bases not matched to a gene. The CDR3 runs to 11 residues.

The J gene is TRBJ1-2, the V gene TRBV6-6; no reliable D call. This CDR3 comprises 13 residues. The V end lost 5 bases, the J end lost 8 bases, and 15 bases lay between the germline ends. Germline values: CDR1 MNHNY, CDR2 SVGAGI (reference sequence). This chain's CDR3 is CASSRAVPEGYTF. In nucleotides, the CDR3 is TGTGCCAGCAGTCGGGCAGTCCCGGAGGGCTACACCTTC.

The CDR3 sequence is CSARETEPNEQFF. The CDR3 nucleotides read TGCAGTGCTAGAGAGACAGAGCCCAATGAGCAGTTCTTC. This chain uses TRBV20-1 with TRBJ2-1; weak D call: TRBD1 (5 bases). The ends were cut back, 0 bases at V and 6 bases at J, with 9 bases in the middle. The CDR3 extends over 13 amino acids. CDR1 is DFQATT and CDR2 is SNEGSKA in the germline V gene (reference sequence).

The chain is built from TRBV7-2 and TRBJ2-2; tentatively, D is TRBD2 (5 bases). Trimming took 2 bases from V and 4 from J, leaving 14 bases between them. CDR3 length: 16 residues. The V gene's germline CDR1 is SGHTA and CDR2 FQGNSA. DNA of the CDR3: TGTGCCAGCAGCTTAATGGGAGTGGGCCCCACCGGGGAGCTGTTTTTT. Encoded protein: CASSLMGVGPTGELFF.